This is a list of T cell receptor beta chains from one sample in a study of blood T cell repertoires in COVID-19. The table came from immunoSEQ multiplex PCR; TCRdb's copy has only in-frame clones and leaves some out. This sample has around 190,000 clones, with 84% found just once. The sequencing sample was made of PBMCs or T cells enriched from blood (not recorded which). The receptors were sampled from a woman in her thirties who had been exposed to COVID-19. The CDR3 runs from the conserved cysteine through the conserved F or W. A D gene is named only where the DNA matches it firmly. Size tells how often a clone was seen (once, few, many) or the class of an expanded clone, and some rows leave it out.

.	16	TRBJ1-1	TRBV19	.	TGTGCCAGTAGTATAGTTGTAGGACTCCCGAACACTGAAGCTTTCTTT	CASSIVVGLPNTEAFF
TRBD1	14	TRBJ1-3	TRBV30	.	TGTGCCTGGGCCTCGGGACAGGCCGGAAACACCATATATTTT	CAWASGQAGNTIYF
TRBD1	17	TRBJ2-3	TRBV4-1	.	TGCGCCAGCAGCCTACTAGGGACAGGGGGCGCGGCAGATACGCAGTATTTT	CASSLLGTGGAADTQYF
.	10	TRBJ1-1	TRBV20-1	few	TGCAAAGGGGGTTACACTGAAGCTTTCTTT	CKGGYTEAFF
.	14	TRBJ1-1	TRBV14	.	TGTGCCAGCAGCCAACACCCCCAGGGCACTGAAGCTTTCTTT	CASSQHPQGTEAFF
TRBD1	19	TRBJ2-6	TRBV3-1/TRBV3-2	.	TGTGCCAGCAGCCCTAACACCGGGACAGGGAATGGTGGGGCCAACGTCCTGACTTTC	CASSPNTGTGNGGANVLTF
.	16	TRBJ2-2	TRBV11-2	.	TGTGCCAGCAGCTCAAACCCGGGACACGGGACCGGGGAGCTGTTTTTT	CASSSNPGHGTGELFF
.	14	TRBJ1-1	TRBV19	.	TGTGCCAGTAGTATCGGGGGAATGTTTTCTGAAGCTTTCTTT	CASSIGGMFSEAFF
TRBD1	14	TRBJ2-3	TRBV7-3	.	TGTGCCAGCAGCATGGGACAGAATTCGGATACGCAGTATTTT	CASSMGQNSDTQYF
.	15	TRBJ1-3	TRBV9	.	TGTGCCAGCAGCGTAGGAGGGAACTCTGGAAACACCATATATTTT	CASSVGGNSGNTIYF
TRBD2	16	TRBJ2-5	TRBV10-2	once	TGCGCCAGCAGTCGTGGACTAGCGGGGGAACAAGAGACCCAGTACTTC	CASSRGLAGEQETQYF